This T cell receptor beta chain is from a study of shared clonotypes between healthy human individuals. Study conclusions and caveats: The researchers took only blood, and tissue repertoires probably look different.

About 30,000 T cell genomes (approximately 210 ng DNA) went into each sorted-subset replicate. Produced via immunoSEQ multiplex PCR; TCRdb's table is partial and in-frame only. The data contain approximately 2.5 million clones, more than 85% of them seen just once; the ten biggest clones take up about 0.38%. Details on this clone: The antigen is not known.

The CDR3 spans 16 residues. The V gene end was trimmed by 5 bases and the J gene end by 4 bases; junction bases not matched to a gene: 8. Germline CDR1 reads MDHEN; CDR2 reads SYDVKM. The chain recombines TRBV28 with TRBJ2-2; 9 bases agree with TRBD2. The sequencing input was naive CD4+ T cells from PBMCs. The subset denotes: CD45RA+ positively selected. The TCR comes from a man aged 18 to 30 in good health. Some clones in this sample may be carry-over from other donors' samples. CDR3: CASSPVAGEGTGELFF. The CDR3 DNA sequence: TGTGCCAGCAGTCCAGTAGCGGGAGAAGGCACCGGGGAGCTGTTTTTT.